A single sample gave rise to the 26 T cell receptor beta chains below, sequenced in a study of blood T cell repertoires in COVID-19 (TCRdb year 2020). Libraries were built with the immunoSEQ multiplex PCR assay. TCRdb mirrors the immuneACCESS table, restricted to in-frame sequences. Some clones are absent from its copies; in checked studies, under half trace to an unresolved V gene, and the reason for the others is unknown. Counted in this sample were around 140,000 clones; around 87% of them appeared once. Jointly, the top ten make up around 11% of the sample. Input material: PBMCs or T cells enriched from blood (not recorded which). These receptors all stem from a man aged 55 to 70 who had recovered from COVID-19.

This clone was found a few times. The rearrangement joins TRBV28 to TRBJ1-5, with D possibly TRBD1 on 6 matching bases. The length of the CDR3 is 15 residues. Looked up from germline, CDR1 is MDHEN and CDR2 is SYDVKM. V was shortened by 3 bases and J by 2 bases, with 11 bases between the two germline ends. The CDR3, as DNA: TGTGCCAGCAGTTTGGGGGGGCACGGCAATCAGCCCCAGCATTTT. The encoded protein is CASSLGGHGNQPQHF. The full variable domain, completed using reference TRBV28 and TRBJ1-5, is DVKVTQSSRYLVKRTGEKVFLECVQDMDHENMFWYRQDPGLGLRLIYFSYDVKMKEKGDIPEGYSVSREKKERFSLILESASTNQTSMYLCASSLGGHGNQPQHFGDGTRLSIL.

This chain uses TRBV30 with TRBJ1-1; perhaps TRBD1 as D (6 bases). The CDR3 sequence is 13 residues long. The V end lost 3 bases, the J end lost 1 base, and 9 bases lay between the germline ends. Looked up from germline, CDR1 is GTSNPN and CDR2 is SVGIG (reference sequence). CDR3 sequence reads: CAWSRQANTEAFF. CDR3 nucleotide sequence: TGTGCCTGGAGCAGACAGGCGAACACTGAAGCTTTCTTT. The full variable domain, with the rest looked up from reference TRBV30 and TRBJ1-1, is SQTIHQWPATLVQPVGSPLSLECTVEGTSNPNLYWYRQAAGRGLQLLFYSVGIGQISSEVPQNLSASRPQDRQFILSSKKLLLSDSGFYLCAWSRQANTEAFFGQGTRLTVV.

This clone was recorded a few times. The rearrangement uses TRBV7-9 and TRBJ1-6; 8 bases map to TRBD1. The CDR3 is 17 amino acids. CDR1 is SEHNR, CDR2 FQNEAQ, per germline (reference sequence). Trimming at V came to 4 bases and at J to 9 bases, leaving 14 bases not matched to a gene. The DNA of the CDR3 is TGTGCCAGCAGCTCCCACGACCTCCAGGGGGCTGGTTCACCCCTCCACTTT. Translation: CASSSHDLQGAGSPLHF.

The chain links TRBV24-1 to TRBJ2-5; 7 bases fit TRBD1. The length of the CDR3 is 16 residues. Looked up from germline, CDR1 is KGHDR and CDR2 is SFDVKD. V gave up 5 bases and J gave up 5 bases; unmatched junction bases: 13. CDR3 in DNA: TGTGCCACCAGTGCCGAGGGGACAGCTCAAAGGGAGACCCAGTACTTC. This translates into CATSAEGTAQRETQYF.

The chain has TRBV16 and TRBJ1-6, with D uncertain. The V gene's germline CDR1 is KGHSY and CDR2 FQNENV. V lost 2 bases and J lost 12, with 11 bases in between. This CDR3 comprises 13 residues. This CDR3 reads CASSQAQARPLHF. The CDR3 DNA reads as TGTGCCAGCAGCCAAGCCCAAGCAAGACCCCTCCACTTT.

The V and J genes are TRBV7-2 and TRBJ2-7; 7 bases line up with TRBD2. There are 14 residues in the CDR3. The germline CDR1 and CDR2 sequences are SGHTA and FQGNSA. V lost 5 bases to trimming and J lost 0 bases; unmatched junction nucleotides: 4. CDR3 coding DNA: TGTGCCAGCAGCACCTGGACTAGCTCCTACGAGCAGTACTTC. Translated: CASSTWTSSYEQYF.

The chain carries TRBV19 and TRBJ2-2, with D maybe TRBD2 (5 bases). Trimming shortened V by 5 bases and J by 0 bases, and 13 bases separated the two germline ends. The CDR3 totals 16 residues. In germline, CDR1 is LNHDA, CDR2 SQIVND (reference sequence). CDR3 DNA sequence: TGTGCCAGTAGTCCCTTGGCGGGTGCGAACACCGGGGAGCTGTTTTTT. Translation: CASSPLAGANTGELFF.

The J gene is TRBJ2-7, the V gene TRBV5-6, with 8 bases identical to TRBD1. The CDR3 length is 14 residues. CDR1 is SGHDT and CDR2 is YYEEEE in the germline V gene. Germline trimming cut 4 bases from V and 4 bases from J; bases unmatched to any gene: 7. The CDR3 is CASSPRQGSYEQYF. The CDR3, as DNA: TGTGCCAGCAGCCCTAGACAGGGGTCGTACGAGCAGTACTTC.

This clone was observed a few times. V gene TRBV2 combines with J gene TRBJ1-1; D is perhaps TRBD1 (6 bases). Deletions cut 6 bases from V and 2 bases from J, with 10 bases between. Germline lookup yields CDR1 SNHLY and CDR2 FYNNEI. This CDR3 region has 13 residues. In DNA, the CDR3 is TGTGCCAGCAGCGGACAGTTTAACACTGAAGCTTTCTTT. Protein product: CASSGQFNTEAFF.

The CDR3 DNA is TGTGCCAGCAGCCAAGTCAGGGGCTACGAGCAGTACTTC. It codes for CASSQVRGYEQYF. The chain links TRBV14 to TRBJ2-7; D perhaps matches TRBD1 (6 bases). There are 13 residues in the CDR3. The germline V gene has CDR1 SGHDN and CDR2 FVKESK. V shed 1 base and J shed 3 bases, with 7 bases lying between them.

In the case of this clone: One end of the junction is discordant with germline, which a read error may explain. The chain uses TRBV11-3 and TRBJ2-3; D call uncertain. The CDR3 is 11 residues long. Germline values: CDR1 SGHNT, CDR2 YENEEA. The DNA for the CDR3 is TGTGCCAGCAGCAATCAGGATAGGCAGTATTTT. Its translation: CASSNQDRQYF.

The V call is TRBV11-2, the J call TRBJ2-2; 11 bases are shared with TRBD1. Germline loops: CDR1 SGHAT, CDR2 FQNNGV. This CDR3 is built from 14 residues. Unmatched junction bases numbered 1, after V lost 4 bases and J lost 6 bases. DNA for the CDR3: TGTGCCAGCAGCTGGGACAGGGGGGCCGGGGAGCTGTTTTTT. It encodes CASSWDRGAGELFF.

The table lists this clone with a count of one. V is TRBV28 and J is TRBJ1-2; D is unresolved. The germline CDR1 and CDR2 sequences are MDHEN and SYDVKM. The CDR3 totals 14 residues. The V and J ends lost 7 bases and 0 bases respectively, with 12 bases between them. CDR3 sequence reads: CASTTPGTNYGYTF. The CDR3 DNA sequence: TGTGCCAGCACCACTCCGGGTACTAACTATGGCTACACCTTC.

The chain recombines TRBV10-3 with TRBJ2-2, with D perhaps TRBD1 (6 bases). Looked up from germline, CDR1 is ENHRY and CDR2 is SYGVKD. The CDR3 contains 14 residues. V was shortened by 6 bases and J by 1 base, with 9 bases between the two germline ends. The DNA for the CDR3 is TGTGCCATCAGCGGGACAAAGAACACCGGGGAGCTGTTTTTT. This encodes CAISGTKNTGELFF.

This clone was seen more than once but under ten times. V is TRBV6-5 and J is TRBJ1-5, with D possibly TRBD1 on 5 matching bases. CDR1 MNHEY and CDR2 SVGAGI come from the germline V gene. CDR3 size: 12 residues. V gave up 11 bases and J gave up 4 bases, with 12 bases separating them. The CDR3 loop reads CAGSDTNQPQHF. The CDR3 region has the DNA TGTGCCGGATCGGACACAAATCAGCCCCAGCATTTT.

The table lists this clone with a few counts. The chain carries TRBV5-4 and TRBJ2-7; unclear D gene. The CDR3 is made up of 13 amino acids. V was trimmed by 4 bases and J by 7 bases, leaving 15 bases between them. Germline loops: CDR1 SGHNT, CDR2 YYREEE (reference sequence). The CDR3 nucleotides are TGTGCCAGCAGCCCGGCAGGTTGGATTGAGCAGTACTTC. Amino acids: CASSPAGWIEQYF.

The chain combines TRBV25-1 with TRBJ2-3; D is unresolved. From germline, CDR1 is MGHDK and CDR2 SYGVNS. V dropped 4 bases and J dropped 0 bases, with 8 bases sitting between them. There are 14 residues in the CDR3. As DNA, the CDR3 is TGTGCCAGCAGTGTAGCTTCTAGCACAGATACGCAGTATTTT. It yields the protein CASSVASSTDTQYF.

This clone was observed a single time. The genes are TRBV5-5 and TRBJ1-2; 9 positions match TRBD1. The CDR3 is 14 amino acids. Germline lookup yields CDR1 SGHKS and CDR2 YYEKEE (reference sequence). With 0 bases clipped from V and 7 bases from J, the junction kept 4 bases outside the gene matches. The CDR3 spells CASSLDRGHIGYTF. In DNA, the CDR3 is TGTGCCAGCAGCTTGGACAGGGGGCATATTGGCTACACCTTC. The full variable domain, in which reference TRBV5-5 and TRBJ1-2 provide the parts outside the CDR3, is DAGVTQSPTHLIKTRGQQVTLRCSPISGHKSVSWYQQVLGQGPQFIFQYYEKEERGRGNFPDRFSARQFPNYSSELNVNALLLGDSALYLCASSLDRGHIGYTFGSGTRLTVV.

The rearrangement uses TRBV13 and TRBJ2-1, with D possibly being TRBD2 (6 bases). Deletions cut 4 bases from V and 5 bases from J, with 15 bases between. Germline CDR1 PRHDT, CDR2 FYEKMQ (reference sequence). CDR3 size: 15 residues. CDR3 residues: CASSSSRDFHNEQFF. The CDR3 DNA is TGTGCCAGCAGCTCGTCTCGGGACTTCCACAATGAGCAGTTCTTC.

The gene calls are TRBV30 and TRBJ2-7; D is possibly TRBD1 (6 bases). Between the trimmed V and J ends, which lost 1 base and 4 bases, there was a span of 17 bases. Per the germline V gene, CDR1 is GTSNPN and CDR2 is SVGIG (reference sequence). The length of the CDR3 is 15 residues. The CDR3 protein is CAWSARGLSRYEQYF. The CDR3, as DNA: TGTGCCTGGAGTGCAAGGGGGTTGTCTCGTTACGAGCAGTACTTC. The entire variable domain, with the rest obtained from reference TRBV30 and TRBJ2-7, is as follows: SQTIHQWPATLVQPVGSPLSLECTVEGTSNPNLYWYRQAAGRGLQLLFYSVGIGQISSEVPQNLSASRPQDRQFILSSKKLLLSDSGFYLCAWSARGLSRYEQYFGPGTRLTVT.

This chain links TRBV19 with TRBJ1-5, with D tentatively TRBD1 (5 bases). Trimming pared 10 bases from V and 5 bases from J, leaving 12 bases between. The CDR3 totals 12 residues. Per germline, CDR1 LNHDA and CDR2 SQIVND (reference sequence). The CDR3 bases are TGTGCCACCTCAGGGTGGGATCAGCCCCAGCATTTT. The encoded protein is CATSGWDQPQHF.

The genes are TRBV28 and TRBJ2-1; D may be TRBD2 (7 bases). The CDR3 contains 16 residues. CDR1 and CDR2 (germline): MDHEN, SYDVKM. The germline V and J ends were trimmed by 5 bases and 5 bases, with 19 bases remaining between them. CDR3 coding DNA: TGTGCCAGCAGTCCCCTTAGGGGGGGGTCTAACAATGAGCAGTTCTTC. Protein: CASSPLRGGSNNEQFF.

This rearrangement joins TRBV11-2 to TRBJ2-3; 8 positions match TRBD2. Germline trimming cut 1 base from V and 7 bases from J; bases unmatched to any gene: 4. CDR3 length: 14 residues. Germline V lookup: CDR1 SGHAT, CDR2 FQNNGV. The CDR3 DNA sequence: TGTGCCAGCAGCTTAGTCCTAGCGGGTTATACGCAGTATTTT. Translation: CASSLVLAGYTQYF.

The V call is TRBV5-1, the J call TRBJ1-4; D is possibly TRBD1 (5 bases). There are 14 residues in the CDR3. The V end lost 0 bases, the J end lost 6 bases, and 9 bases lay between the germline ends. CDR1 and CDR2 (germline): SGHRS, YFSETQ. The CDR3 coding sequence is TGCGCCAGCAGCTTGGCAGGGCTCTATGAAAAACTGTTTTTT. Its protein is CASSLAGLYEKLFF.

The V call is TRBV28, the J call TRBJ2-5, with 10 bases matching TRBD2. This CDR3 comprises 17 residues. Losses at the gene ends were 4 bases for V and 6 bases for J; bases not matched to a gene: 14. Germline V gene sequence: CDR1 MDHEN, CDR2 SYDVKM. CDR3 bases: TGTGCCAGCAGTTCCCGCCGCAGGACTAGCGGTCAGAAGACCCAGTACTTC. This translates into CASSSRRRTSGQKTQYF.

The chain recombines TRBV27 with TRBJ2-7; 8 nucleotides agree with TRBD1. In germline, CDR1 is MNHEY, CDR2 SMNVEV (reference sequence). Unmatched junction bases numbered 5, after V lost 3 bases and J lost 7 bases. This CDR3 region has 13 residues. The CDR3 DNA reads TGTGCCAGCAGTTTCCCGGACAGGGCTGAGCAGTACTTC. It specifies CASSFPDRAEQYF.